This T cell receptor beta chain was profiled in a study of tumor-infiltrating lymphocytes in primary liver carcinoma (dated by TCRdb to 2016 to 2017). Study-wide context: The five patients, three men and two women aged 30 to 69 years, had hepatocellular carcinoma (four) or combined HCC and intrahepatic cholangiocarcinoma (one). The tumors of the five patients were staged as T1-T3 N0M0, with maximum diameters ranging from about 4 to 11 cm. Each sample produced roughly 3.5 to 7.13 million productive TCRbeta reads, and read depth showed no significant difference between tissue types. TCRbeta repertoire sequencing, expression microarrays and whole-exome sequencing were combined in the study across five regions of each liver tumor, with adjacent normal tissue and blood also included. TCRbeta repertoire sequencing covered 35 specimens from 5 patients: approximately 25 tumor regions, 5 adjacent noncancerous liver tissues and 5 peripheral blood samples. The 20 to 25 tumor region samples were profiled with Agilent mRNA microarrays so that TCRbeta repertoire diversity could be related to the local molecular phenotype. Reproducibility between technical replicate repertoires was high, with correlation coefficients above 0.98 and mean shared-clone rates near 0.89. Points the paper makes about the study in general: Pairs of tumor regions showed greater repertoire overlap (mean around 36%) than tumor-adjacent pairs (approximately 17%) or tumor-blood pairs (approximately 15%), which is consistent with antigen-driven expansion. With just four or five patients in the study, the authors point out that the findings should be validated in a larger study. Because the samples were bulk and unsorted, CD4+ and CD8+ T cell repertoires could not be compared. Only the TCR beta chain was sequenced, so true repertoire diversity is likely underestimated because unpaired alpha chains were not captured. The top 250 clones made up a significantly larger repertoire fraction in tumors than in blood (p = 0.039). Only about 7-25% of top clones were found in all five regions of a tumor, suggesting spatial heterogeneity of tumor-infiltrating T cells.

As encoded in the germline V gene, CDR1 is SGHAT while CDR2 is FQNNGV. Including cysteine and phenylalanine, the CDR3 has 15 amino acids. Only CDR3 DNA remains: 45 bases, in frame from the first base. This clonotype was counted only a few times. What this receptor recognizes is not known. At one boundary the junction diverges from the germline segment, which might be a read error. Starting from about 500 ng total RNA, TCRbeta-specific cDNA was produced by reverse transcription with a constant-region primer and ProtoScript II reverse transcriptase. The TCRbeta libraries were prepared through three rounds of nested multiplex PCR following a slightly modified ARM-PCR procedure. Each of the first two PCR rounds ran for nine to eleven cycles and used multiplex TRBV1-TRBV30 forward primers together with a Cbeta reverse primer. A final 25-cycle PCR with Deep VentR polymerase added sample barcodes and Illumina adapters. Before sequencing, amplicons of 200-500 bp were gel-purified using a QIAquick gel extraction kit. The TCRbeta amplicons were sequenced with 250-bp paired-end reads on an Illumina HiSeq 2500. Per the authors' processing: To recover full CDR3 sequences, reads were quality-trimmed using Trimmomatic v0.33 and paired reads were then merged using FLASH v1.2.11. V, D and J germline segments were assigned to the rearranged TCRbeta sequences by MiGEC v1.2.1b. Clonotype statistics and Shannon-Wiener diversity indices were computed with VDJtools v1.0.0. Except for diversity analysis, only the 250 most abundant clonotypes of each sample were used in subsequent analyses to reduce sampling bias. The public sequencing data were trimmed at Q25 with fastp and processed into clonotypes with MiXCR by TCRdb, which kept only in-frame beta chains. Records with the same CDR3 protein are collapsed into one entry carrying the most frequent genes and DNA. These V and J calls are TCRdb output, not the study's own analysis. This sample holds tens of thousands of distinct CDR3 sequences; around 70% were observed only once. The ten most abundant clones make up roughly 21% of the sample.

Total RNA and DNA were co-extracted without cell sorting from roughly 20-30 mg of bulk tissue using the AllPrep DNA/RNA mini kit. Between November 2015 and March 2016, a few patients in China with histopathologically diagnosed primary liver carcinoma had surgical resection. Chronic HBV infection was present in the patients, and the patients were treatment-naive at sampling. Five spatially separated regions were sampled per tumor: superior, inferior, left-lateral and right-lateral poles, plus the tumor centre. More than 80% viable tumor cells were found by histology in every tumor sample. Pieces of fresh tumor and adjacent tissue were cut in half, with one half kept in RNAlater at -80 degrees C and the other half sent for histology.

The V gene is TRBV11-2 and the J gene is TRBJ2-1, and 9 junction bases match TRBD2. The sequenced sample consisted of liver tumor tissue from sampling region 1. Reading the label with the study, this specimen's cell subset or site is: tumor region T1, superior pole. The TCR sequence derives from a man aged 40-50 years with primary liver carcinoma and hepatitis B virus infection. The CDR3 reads CASSSVAGGQYEQLF. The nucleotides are TGTGCCAGCAGCTCAGTGGCGGGAGGGCAATATGAGCAGCTCTTC.